This T cell receptor beta chain derives from a study of naive and memory T cell subsets. Cells stained for CD3, CD4, CD8, CD45RA, CD27 and viability were sorted into four CD45RA/CD27 subsets. The CDR3 loop spans 13 amino acids. Trimming cost V 2 bases and J 10 bases, with 17 bases left between them. CDR1 SQVTM and CDR2 ANQGSEA come from the germline V gene. The beta constant-region primer was an equimolar mix of two oligonucleotides covering TRBC1 and TRBC2. Nested alpha and beta constant-region primers with the SP2 primer drove four PCR rounds on ligated cDNA. Ligation attached a single-stranded oligonucleotide with a 12-nucleotide UMI and the SP2 primer to the cDNA 3' end. TCRdb redid the calling of the UMI-ligation and nested PCR reads with MiXCR, one entry per CDR3 protein. This sample has about 34,000 distinct CDR3 sequences; approximately 18% occur once, and the top ten carry 3% to 3.5%. General study results and limits: Gini index rose across naive, CM, EM and EMRA in CD4 and CD8.

This clonotype was detected only a few times. Its antigen is not identified. This receptor was taken from a human donor in good health. V and J are TRBV29-1 and TRBJ1-2; D remains unclear. What was sequenced was effector memory CD4+ T cells from blood. Subset given: effector memory, CD45RA- CD27-. CDR3 loop: CSVEKDRKLDYTF. DNA for the CDR3: TGCAGCGTTGAAAAGGACCGCAAACTGGACTACACCTTC.